This TCR beta chain was recorded in a study of tumor-infiltrating lymphocytes in primary liver carcinoma. For blood RNA, unsorted whole blood served as the source, and germline DNA was extracted too. Using a constant-region primer together with ProtoScript II reverse transcriptase, TCR beta cDNA was made from about 500 ng of total RNA. Generation of the TCR beta libraries relied on three nested multiplex PCR rounds using slightly modified ARM-PCR. TRBV1-TRBV30 forward primers and a C-beta reverse primer were used in the first two PCR rounds, which each ran for 9 to 10 cycles. TCRdb recomputed calls from the multiplex PCR reads with MiXCR, one row per CDR3 protein. The sample yields approximately 300,000 distinct CDR3 sequences, more than 55% seen once. The study's findings and limits: Tumor specimens were characterized by a significantly higher top-250-clone fraction than blood (p = 0.039). Tumor-blood pairs (like tumor-adjacent pairs) overlapped less than tumor region pairs did.

This clonotype was observed a few times. Its target is unknown. At one of its ends the junction is not consistent with the germline gene, which may arise from a read error. Germline assignment: CDR1 SGHRS and CDR2 YFSETQ. This CDR3 is 16 amino acids long. This clonotype originated in a man aged 35-49 years with primary liver carcinoma and hepatitis B virus infection. The sequencing input was peripheral blood. The V and J genes are TRBV5-1 and TRBJ1-2; a weak D match, TRBD1 (6 bases). CDR3 in DNA: TGTGCCAGCAGCCCAAGGACAGAAAAAACCTCCTATGGCTACACCTTC. Translating gives CASSPRTEKTSYGYTF. Drawing the rest from reference TRBV5-1 and TRBJ1-2, the complete variable domain is KAGVTQTPRYLIKTRGQQVTLSCSPISGHRSVSWYQQTPGQGLQFLFEYFSETQRNKGNFPGRFSGRQFSNSRSEMNVSTLELGDSALYLCASSPRTEKTSYGYTFGSGTRLTVV.